The clone carrying this T cell receptor (beta chain) was detected ten times or more. This specimen belongs to a study of T cells in Graves' hyperthyroidism and ophthalmopathy. The CDR3 loop spans 16 amino acids. Germline V CDR1 and CDR2: SNHLY, FYNNEI. Losses at the gene ends were 6 bases for V and 2 bases for J; bases not matched to a gene: 12. Regions amplified from RNA transcripts were the TCR beta CDR3 regions. HTBI primers were employed in a first-round RT-PCR of the TCR CDR3. Via MiXCR, TCRdb re-called the multiplex PCR reads, giving one row per CDR3 protein. This table holds under 650,000 distinct CDR3 sequences, roughly 17% found once.

This receptor was identified in a woman aged 25-40 years with Graves' hyperthyroidism. The specimen sequenced was blood. This chain uses TRBV2 with TRBJ1-1; TRBD1 agrees at 7 bases. CDR3 in DNA: TGTGCCAGCAGCCCAAGACAGGGAGTAACCAACACTGAAGCTTTCTTT. Protein: CASSPRQGVTNTEAFF.